Shown below are 27 T cell receptor beta chains from a single sample sequenced in a study of glioma-infiltrating T cells after dendritic cell vaccination. Repertoires were generated with immunoSEQ multiplex PCR, while TCRdb's copy carries only in-frame clones and drops some. The table has around 92,000 clones, 65% to 85% seen once. Time point here: after dendritic cell vaccination, including at tumor progression/relapse. The source was blood, collected after dendritic cell vaccination. The receptor source for this set is a human donor with glioblastoma.

The V gene is TRBV7-3, the J gene TRBJ2-7; weak D call: TRBD2 (5 bases). The germline V gene has CDR1 SGHTA and CDR2 FQGTGA. Trimming shortened V by 1 base and J by 9 bases, and 16 bases separated the two germline ends. The CDR3 covers 14 residues. The chain's CDR3 is CASSLRGPEGGQYF. CDR3 sequence (DNA): TGTGCCAGCAGCTTAAGGGGTCCGGAAGGAGGGCAGTACTTC.

V is TRBV7-8 and J is TRBJ1-5; no firm D call. Germline CDR1 SGHVS, CDR2 FQNEAQ. This CDR3 has 13 residues. With 1 base removed from V and 3 bases from J, the gap between germline ends came to 4 bases. This CDR3 reads CASSLGLNQPQHF. The CDR3 coding sequence is TGTGCCAGCAGCTTAGGACTCAATCAGCCCCAGCATTTT.

The chain has TRBV19 and TRBJ2-2; TRBD1 agrees at 7 bases. Losses at the gene ends were 7 bases for V and 0 bases for J; bases not matched to a gene: 5. This CDR3 has 15 amino acids. CDR1 and CDR2 (germline): LNHDA, SQIVND (reference sequence). The CDR3 spells CASTRDRPNTGELFF. The CDR3 coding sequence is TGTGCCAGTACCCGGGACAGACCGAACACCGGGGAGCTGTTTTTT. Based on the CDR3 plus reference TRBV19 and TRBJ2-2, the full variable domain is DGGITQSPKYLFRKEGQNVTLSCEQNLNHDAMYWYRQDPGQGLRLIYYSQIVNDFQKGDIAEGYSVSREKKESFPLTVTSAQKNPTAFYLCASTRDRPNTGELFFGEGSRLTVL.

The V call is TRBV28, the J call TRBJ1-2; TRBD1 is a possible D gene (5 bases). CDR1 and CDR2 from the germline V gene are MDHEN and SYDVKM. This CDR3 has 16 residues. V gave up 5 bases and J gave up 2 bases, with 18 bases separating them. The CDR3 sequence: CASSQGIRQLNYGYTF. The CDR3 DNA reads as TGTGCCAGCAGTCAAGGCATTCGACAGCTCAACTATGGCTACACCTTC.

The chain uses TRBV5-1 and TRBJ2-7, with a possible D match to TRBD1 (6 bases). The CDR3 is made up of 12 amino acids. V shed 7 bases and J shed 10 bases, with 18 bases lying between them. CDR1 SGHRS and CDR2 YFSETQ come from the germline V gene. The CDR3 DNA sequence: TGCGCCAGCCATTCCCCTGGACAGCCCCAGTACTTC. This gives the protein CASHSPGQPQYF.

The chain combines TRBV15 with TRBJ1-5; D remains unclear. This CDR3 spans 15 amino acids. Germline V lookup: CDR1 LNHNV, CDR2 YYDKDF (reference sequence). V dropped 1 base and J dropped 10 bases, with 17 bases sitting between them. The CDR3 region is CATSRAPGEGKPQHF. For the CDR3, the DNA is TGTGCCACCAGCAGAGCCCCCGGGGAAGGCAAACCCCAGCATTTT.

This clone has just one count. The rearrangement uses TRBV18 and TRBJ2-5; TRBD1 is a possible D gene (6 bases). Trimming cost V 2 bases and J 5 bases, with 9 bases left between them. This CDR3 region has 13 residues. Germline CDR1 is KGHSH and CDR2 is LQKENI. CDR3 amino acids: CASSPGGRETQYF. CDR3 nucleotide sequence: TGTGCCAGCTCACCAGGGGGCCGGGAGACCCAGTACTTC.

V usage is TRBV10-3 and J usage is TRBJ2-2; perhaps TRBD2 as D (7 bases). CDR3 length: 18 residues. V dropped 6 bases and J dropped 1 base, with 21 bases sitting between them. The germline V gene encodes CDR1 ENHRY and CDR2 SYGVKD. The CDR3 region has the DNA TGTGCCATCAGCCCCCGGGGGCTAGCGGTTTTGAACACCGGGGAGCTGTTTTTT. Translating gives CAISPRGLAVLNTGELFF.

The V gene is TRBV18, the J gene TRBJ1-2, with D possibly TRBD1 on 6 matching bases. V was pared by 3 bases and J by 3 bases, with 11 bases between. This CDR3 has 14 amino acids. From germline, CDR1 is KGHSH and CDR2 LQKENI. DNA for the CDR3: TGTGCCAGCTCACCCCTTGGGGGCTACTATGGCTACACCTTC. Protein: CASSPLGGYYGYTF.

V usage is TRBV2 and J usage is TRBJ2-1; 10 bases are shared with TRBD2. The V gene's germline CDR1 is SNHLY and CDR2 FYNNEI. Germline trimming cut 6 bases from V and 8 bases from J; bases unmatched to any gene: 7. The CDR3 has 14 residues. CDR3 nucleotide sequence: TGTGCCAGCAGGGGGACTAGCGTCCGCCATGAGCAGTTCTTC. Translated, it gives CASRGTSVRHEQFF.

This clone was detected a few times. This chain joins TRBV6-1 and TRBJ2-3; 8 nucleotides match TRBD2. With 6 bases clipped from V and 0 bases from J, the junction kept 5 bases outside the gene matches. This CDR3 is 15 amino acids long. CDR1 is MNHNS, CDR2 SASEGT, per germline. DNA of the CDR3: TGTGCCAGCAGCTTGCGCGGGGGGAGCACAGATACGCAGTATTTT. It translates to CASSLRGGSTDTQYF.

The V gene is TRBV5-1, the J gene TRBJ1-4, with no clear D. Trimming removed 0 bases from V and 0 bases from J, with 9 bases in between. CDR1 is SGHRS and CDR2 is YFSETQ in the germline V gene. This CDR3 has 16 amino acids. The CDR3 reads CASSLVGASTNEKLFF. Here the CDR3 DNA reads TGCGCCAGCAGCTTGGTGGGCGCTTCAACTAATGAAAAACTGTTTTTT. Full variable domain (rest looked up from reference TRBV5-1 and TRBJ1-4): KAGVTQTPRYLIKTRGQQVTLSCSPISGHRSVSWYQQTPGQGLQFLFEYFSETQRNKGNFPGRFSGRQFSNSRSEMNVSTLELGDSALYLCASSLVGASTNEKLFFGSGTQLSVL.

The genes are TRBV18 and TRBJ2-1; TRBD2 matches at 8 bases. Germline values: CDR1 KGHSH, CDR2 LQKENI. CDR3 length: 15 amino acids. J gave up 10 bases and V 4 bases, and 12 bases lay outside the gene matches. The CDR3 region has the DNA TGTGCCAGCTCACGGCAAGCGGGAGTAAGGGAGGAGCAGTTCTTC. Translating it yields CASSRQAGVREEQFF.

This chain joins TRBV6-1 and TRBJ2-7; 10 bases are shared with TRBD1. V trimming: 3 bases; J trimming: 4 bases; junction bases outside the gene matches: 3. Germline V gene sequence: CDR1 MNHNS, CDR2 SASEGT. The CDR3 covers 14 residues. CDR3 sequence reads: CASSDGQGGYEQYF. CDR3 bases: TGTGCCAGCAGTGACGGACAGGGGGGTTACGAGCAGTACTTC.

This clone was detected once. CDR3 in DNA: TGTGCCAGCAGCTTGGGTGACCCAGGGGGGTCCTACGAGCAGTACTTC. This gives the protein CASSLGDPGGSYEQYF. The genes are TRBV5-5 and TRBJ2-7, with a possible D match to TRBD1 (7 bases). Germline V lookup: CDR1 SGHKS, CDR2 YYEKEE (reference sequence). The CDR3 has 16 residues. Trimming stripped 0 bases from V and 1 base from J, with 14 bases between.

The chain carries TRBV10-3 and TRBJ2-2; D may be TRBD1 (5 bases). V lost 6 bases and J lost 1, with 6 bases in between. The CDR3 is made up of 13 amino acids. Germline CDR1 ENHRY, CDR2 SYGVKD. This CDR3 reads CAIRTENTGELFF. The CDR3 region has the DNA TGTGCCATCAGGACAGAGAACACCGGGGAGCTGTTTTTT.

The rearrangement joins TRBV11-3 to TRBJ2-1; 7 bases are a match to TRBD2. Per the germline V gene, CDR1 is SGHNT and CDR2 is YENEEA. V lost 1 base, J lost 2 bases, and 2 bases stayed unmatched. This CDR3 contains 15 residues. The CDR3 DNA is TGTGCCAGCAGCTTAGGGGAGGGAACCTACAATGAGCAGTTCTTC. Translating gives CASSLGEGTYNEQFF.

The chain employs TRBV2 and TRBJ1-4; the match to TRBD1 covers 9 bases. This CDR3 region has 14 residues. V was clipped by 5 bases and J by 8 bases; unmatched bases: 6. Germline CDR1 is SNHLY and CDR2 is FYNNEI. CDR3 protein: CASSSDRGREKLFF. In DNA, the CDR3 is TGTGCCAGCAGTTCGGACAGGGGACGGGAAAAACTGTTTTTT.

In DNA, the CDR3 is TGTGCCATCAGTGCCATCCAGGACTATGGCTACACCTTC. This encodes CAISAIQDYGYTF. The chain recombines TRBV10-3 with TRBJ1-2; D call uncertain. CDR3 length: 13 residues. Germline V gene sequence: CDR1 ENHRY, CDR2 SYGVKD. V lost 4 bases to trimming and J lost 3 bases, with 9 bases between them.

This clone has a single count. V and J are TRBV30 and TRBJ1-3, with D possibly TRBD1 on 6 matching bases. The V gene's germline CDR1 is GTSNPN and CDR2 SVGIG (reference sequence). The CDR3 consists of 14 residues. V was cut by 5 bases and J by 0 bases, with 11 bases left in between. The CDR3 here is CAWQQGFSGNTIYF. Written as DNA, the CDR3 is TGTGCCTGGCAACAGGGTTTCTCTGGAAACACCATATATTTT.

This chain links TRBV11-2 with TRBJ2-7; perhaps TRBD1 as D (5 bases). Germline V CDR1 and CDR2: SGHAT, FQNNGV. The CDR3 has 12 residues. Deletions cut 3 bases from V and 7 bases from J, with 10 bases between. The CDR3 nucleotides are TGTGCCAGCAGCTTGGAGAAGGGGGAGCAGTACTTC. Translating it yields CASSLEKGEQYF.

The chain has TRBV4-2 and TRBJ1-3, with D maybe TRBD1 (5 bases). Trimming shortened V by 4 bases and J by 4 bases, and 17 bases separated the two germline ends. Germline V gene lookup returns CDR1 LGHNA and CDR2 YNFKEQ. This CDR3 region has 16 residues. As DNA, the CDR3 is TGTGCCAGCAGCCTTCAGGGATCCTTGGGCGGAAACACCATATATTTT. This sequence encodes CASSLQGSLGGNTIYF.

This clone came up once. The V call is TRBV27, the J call TRBJ2-5, with 12 bases matching TRBD2. Trimming at V came to 5 bases and at J to 2 bases, leaving 6 bases not matched to a gene. This CDR3 comprises 16 residues. The V gene's germline CDR1 is MNHEY and CDR2 SMNVEV (reference sequence). CDR3 protein: CASSPRLAGAQETQYF. In DNA form, the CDR3 reads TGTGCCAGCAGTCCCAGACTAGCGGGGGCGCAAGAGACCCAGTACTTC.

The genes are TRBV9 and TRBJ1-5, with 8 bases identical to TRBD1. The length of the CDR3 is 13 residues. Germline V gives CDR1 SGDLS, CDR2 YYNGEE. Losses at the gene ends were 5 bases for V and 9 bases for J; bases not matched to a gene: 7. CDR3 sequence (DNA): TGTGCCAGCAGAGACAGGGGCAGGCGGCCCCAGCATTTT. Translation: CASRDRGRRPQHF.

This chain uses TRBV5-6 with TRBJ2-1; TRBD2 agrees at 8 bases. The CDR3 has 18 amino acids. Germline V gives CDR1 SGHDT, CDR2 YYEEEE. V gave up 1 base and J gave up 7 bases; unmatched junction bases: 16. The CDR3 region has the DNA TGTGCCAGCAGCTTGTTTGTCTCAGCGGGAGCGGTGAAGAATGAGCAGTTCTTC. Its translation is CASSLFVSAGAVKNEQFF.

This clone showed up just a few times. The chain links TRBV18 to TRBJ1-1; D possibly corresponds to TRBD1 (5 bases). The V gene lost 4 bases and the J gene lost 5 bases, with 14 bases spanning the gap. Germline V gene data show CDR1 as KGHSH and CDR2 as LQKENI. This CDR3 contains 14 residues. The CDR3 DNA reads TGTGCCAGCTCACAATCGCCGGGGGAGACTGAAGCTTTCTTT. Translated, it gives CASSQSPGETEAFF.

The rearrangement uses TRBV5-4 and TRBJ1-1; D is undetermined. The CDR3 contains 13 residues. The germline V gene encodes CDR1 SGHNT and CDR2 YYREEE (reference sequence). Deletions cut 0 bases from V and 1 base from J, with 4 bases between. The CDR3 region is CASSLARNTEAFF. Written as DNA, the CDR3 is TGTGCCAGCAGCTTGGCCAGGAACACTGAAGCTTTCTTT.